The following is a T cell receptor (beta chain) sequence with its context. Authors' processing steps: Estimates of nucleated cell counts were drawn from the amplification of reference gene primers. Using immunoSEQ multiplex PCR, the repertoire was profiled, and TCRdb retains in-frame clones only, with some absent. V and J calls plus clone size are reproduced from that table; the DNA served to infer D and trimming. The sample holds some 220,000 clones, 87% seen once. The data derive from a study of blood T cell repertoires in COVID-19. The wider study: Sources were T cells, B-cell-depleted T cells, or PBMCs; the material itself was cDNA or gDNA.

The V end lost 5 bases, the J end lost 6 bases, and 13 bases lay between the germline ends. Looked up from germline, CDR1 is MNHNY and CDR2 is SVGAGI (reference sequence). The CDR3 covers 13 residues. The receptor was derived from a woman under 30 who had recovered from COVID-19. V usage is TRBV6-6 and J usage is TRBJ1-2; weak D call: TRBD1 (6 bases). The sequenced material came from peripheral blood. The CDR3 is CASSGRQADGYTF. In nucleotides, the CDR3 is TGTGCCAGCAGTGGCCGACAGGCCGATGGCTACACCTTC.